The present T cell receptor beta chain was sequenced within a study of CD8 T cells in ankylosing spondylitis. Study-level points and caveats: Certain motif variants had earlier been reported in reactive arthritis synovial fluid and blood.

The CDR3 covers 11 residues. In germline, CDR1 is SGDLS, CDR2 YYNGEE. V was cut by 7 bases and J by 7 bases, with 11 bases left in between. Comments on this clonotype: Its target is unknown.

TCRdb re-called the 5' RACE reads with MiXCR, one entry per CDR3 protein. Of hundreds of thousands of distinct CDR3 sequences listed, 20% are singletons. The clonotype originates from a male donor with ankylosing spondylitis or in good health (not recorded which). The rearrangement uses TRBV9 and TRBJ1-2; the D gene is possibly TRBD1 (6 bases). Material: blood, either unsorted or a sorted T cell fraction (not recorded which). CDR3 DNA: TGTGCCAGCGAACAGGGCGGTGGCTACACCTTC. Its protein product is CASEQGGGYTF.